Shown below are 20 T cell receptor beta chains from a single sample sequenced in a study of blood T cells in healthy people across ages. A J-beta primer mix and a sample-barcoded 5' primer were used in a second PCR of roughly 6 to 11 cycles. TCRdb reprocessed the 5' RACE reads via MiXCR and lists one record per CDR3 protein. The table has around 1,500,000 distinct CDR3 sequences, roughly 27% seen once. The specimen sequenced was blood. The source of these receptors is a woman in her twenties or thirties in good health.

This clonotype was observed a handful of times. This sequence may be a read error, since a much larger clone differs from it by one base. The genes are TRBV4-3 and TRBJ2-5; 8 bases align to TRBD2. Germline V lookup: CDR1 LGHNA, CDR2 YSLEER. V shed 4 bases, J shed 11 bases, and the junction held 12 bases outside the gene matches. The CDR3 is made up of 14 amino acids. The DNA of the CDR3 is TGCGCCAGCAGCCGGGGACTAGTGAACAATGAGCAGTACTTC. This codes for CASSRGLVNNEQYF.

The chain employs TRBV28 and TRBJ2-7; weak D call: TRBD1 (6 bases). The CDR3 contains 12 residues. Trimming stripped 5 bases from V and 5 bases from J, with 10 bases between. CDR1 is MDHEN, CDR2 SYDVKM, per germline. The CDR3 here is CASSRQANEQYF. The DNA of the CDR3 is TGTGCCAGCAGTAGACAGGCTAACGAGCAGTACTTC.

This clonotype was seen ten or more times. CDR3 DNA sequence: TGTGCCAGCAGTTACGGTGGGAGAGGCCAAGAGACCCAGTACTTC. Encoded protein: CASSYGGRGQETQYF. This chain links TRBV6-6 with TRBJ2-5; perhaps TRBD2 as D (5 bases). Germline assignment: CDR1 MNHNY and CDR2 SVGAGI (reference sequence). This CDR3 spans 15 amino acids. V lost 2 bases to trimming and J lost 1 base, with 11 bases between them.

This clonotype was counted between two and nine times. The genes are TRBV30 and TRBJ1-1, with D unresolved. This CDR3 comprises 16 residues. Trimming shortened V by 0 bases and J by 3 bases, and 17 bases separated the two germline ends. Germline V gives CDR1 GTSNPN, CDR2 SVGIG (reference sequence). Written as DNA, the CDR3 is TGTGCCTGGAGTGTGTTTGGACGGCGATCGGACACTGAAGCTTTCTTT. Translation: CAWSVFGRRSDTEAFF.

This clonotype was seen only a few times. V gene TRBV7-2 combines with J gene TRBJ1-5; a weak D match, TRBD1 (5 bases). Between the trimmed V and J ends, which lost 3 bases and 8 bases, there was a span of 8 bases. Per germline, CDR1 SGHTA and CDR2 FQGNSA. The CDR3 length is 12 residues. The CDR3 sequence is CASSFWGEPQHF. In nucleotides, the CDR3 is TGTGCCAGCAGCTTTTGGGGGGAGCCCCAGCATTTT. The full variable domain, with the rest looked up from reference TRBV7-2 and TRBJ1-5, is GAGVSQSPSNKVTEKGKDVELRCDPISGHTALYWYRQSLGQGLEFLIYFQGNSAPDKSGLPSDRFSAERTGGSVSTLTIQRTQQEDSAVYLCASSFWGEPQHFGDGTRLSIL.

This clonotype was counted only a few times. The V and J genes are TRBV20-1 and TRBJ1-2, with a possible D match to TRBD1 (5 bases). The CDR3 loop spans 15 amino acids. V dropped 0 bases and J dropped 8 bases, with 19 bases sitting between them. The germline gives CDR1 DFQATT, CDR2 SNEGSKA (reference sequence). The CDR3: CSARDRDPVVGGYTF. The DNA for the CDR3 is TGCAGTGCTAGAGATAGGGACCCGGTGGTCGGCGGCTACACCTTC.

This clonotype has just a few counts. J is TRBJ2-5 and V is TRBV7-9; no reliable D call. Germline V gene sequence: CDR1 SEHNR, CDR2 FQNEAQ (reference sequence). V was shortened by 5 bases and J by 2 bases, with 12 bases between the two germline ends. This CDR3 has 14 residues. CDR3 in DNA: TGTGCCAGCAGCCAAGAGGCCGGTCAAGAGACCCAGTACTTC. Translation gives CASSQEAGQETQYF.

This chain connects TRBV7-6 to TRBJ2-4, with 9 nucleotides matching TRBD2. The V gene end was trimmed by 4 bases and the J gene end by 13 bases; junction bases not matched to a gene: 26. The length of the CDR3 is 19 residues. CDR1 SGHVS and CDR2 FNYEAQ come from the germline V gene. DNA of the CDR3: TGTGCCAGCAGCTATGGACTAGCGCGGAAGAGGATGTCTGGGTATGAGCAGTACTTC. Protein: CASSYGLARKRMSGYEQYF.

This chain links TRBV2 with TRBJ2-3, with D perhaps matching TRBD1 (6 bases). The CDR3 contains 15 residues. The V gene's germline CDR1 is SNHLY and CDR2 FYNNEI. V gave up 6 bases and J gave up 1 base, with 14 bases separating them. The CDR3 reads CASRKTGMGTDTQYF. DNA for the CDR3: TGTGCCAGCAGGAAAACAGGGATGGGCACAGATACGCAGTATTTT. The full variable domain, its missing parts supplied by reference TRBV2 and TRBJ2-3, is EPEVTQTPSHQVTQMGQEVILRCVPISNHLYFYWYRQILGQKVEFLVSFYNNEISEKSEIFDDQFSVERPDGSNFTLKIRSTKLEDSAMYFCASRKTGMGTDTQYFGPGTRLTVL.

J is TRBJ2-7 and V is TRBV27; D is perhaps TRBD1 (5 bases). The length of the CDR3 is 14 residues. Trimming pared 4 bases from V and 3 bases from J, leaving 13 bases between. Germline CDR1 MNHEY, CDR2 SMNVEV (reference sequence). The CDR3 coding sequence is TGTGCCAGCAGTTGGGGCAGACGGGTCTACGAGCAGTACTTC. Translation gives CASSWGRRVYEQYF.

This clonotype was detected many times. The V gene is TRBV6-1, the J gene TRBJ2-4, with D tentatively TRBD2 (7 bases). Between the trimmed V and J ends, which lost 3 bases and 6 bases, there was a span of 18 bases. This CDR3 comprises 16 residues. Germline V gene data show CDR1 as MNHNS and CDR2 as SASEGT. The CDR3 DNA follows: TGTGCCAGCAGTGAGCCTGGTAGGGGGGGTTCAAACATTCAGTACTTC. It encodes CASSEPGRGGSNIQYF.

This clonotype showed up just a few times. The rearrangement uses TRBV3-1 and TRBJ2-1; TRBD1 might be the D (6 bases). V lost 1 base and J 5 bases, leaving 15 bases between the germline ends. Germline CDR1 LGHDT, CDR2 YNNKEL (reference sequence). The length of the CDR3 is 16 residues. As DNA, the CDR3 is TGTGCCAGCAGCCAAGGGCTTGGTGCAGGGGACAATGAGCAGTTCTTC. Its translation: CASSQGLGAGDNEQFF.

The chain joins TRBV4-2 to TRBJ2-5, with D tentatively TRBD2 (6 bases). This CDR3 is built from 16 residues. The germline V gene encodes CDR1 LGHNA and CDR2 YNFKEQ. With 0 bases removed from V and 3 bases from J, the gap between germline ends came to 14 bases. The CDR3 protein is CASSQDWTTGEETQYF. CDR3 DNA sequence: TGTGCCAGCAGCCAAGATTGGACTACAGGAGAAGAGACCCAGTACTTC.

The V and J genes are TRBV30 and TRBJ1-2; D may be TRBD1 (5 bases). Trimming shortened V by 4 bases and J by 8 bases, and 20 bases separated the two germline ends. Germline V lookup: CDR1 GTSNPN, CDR2 SVGIG (reference sequence). This CDR3 region has 14 residues. In nucleotides, the CDR3 is TGTGCCTGGACTGGACCGGTCGGGGAGGGGGGCTACACCTTC. Translation gives CAWTGPVGEGGYTF.

The chain carries TRBV28 and TRBJ2-2; the D gene is possibly TRBD1 (6 bases). Per the germline V gene, CDR1 is MDHEN and CDR2 is SYDVKM. Trimming stripped 4 bases from V and 7 bases from J, with 16 bases between. This CDR3 spans 15 amino acids. CDR3: CASSSGHAGFGELFF. CDR3 DNA sequence: TGTGCCAGCAGTTCGGGACACGCCGGATTCGGGGAGCTGTTTTTT. The full variable domain, its missing parts supplied by reference TRBV28 and TRBJ2-2, is DVKVTQSSRYLVKRTGEKVFLECVQDMDHENMFWYRQDPGLGLRLIYFSYDVKMKEKGDIPEGYSVSREKKERFSLILESASTNQTSMYLCASSSGHAGFGELFFGEGSRLTVL.

V is TRBV5-1 and J is TRBJ2-4; 12 bases are shared with TRBD1. The assigned J gene may be wrong: the sequence end matches TRBJ2-7 better. CDR3 length: 17 residues. CDR1 is SGHRS and CDR2 is YFSETQ in the germline V gene. In DNA form, the CDR3 reads TGCGCCAGCAGACGGTCTTCCGGGACAGGGGGCAGGTACGAGCAGTACTTC. Protein sequence: CASRRSSGTGGRYEQYF.

The V gene is TRBV20-1, the J gene TRBJ1-5, with unresolved D. Germline V gene lookup returns CDR1 DFQATT and CDR2 SNEGSKA (reference sequence). V lost 3 bases to trimming and J lost 7 bases, with 16 bases between them. This CDR3 is 14 amino acids long. The CDR3 reads CSASPRTVGQPQHF. The CDR3, as DNA: TGCAGTGCTAGTCCCCGGACGGTCGGGCAGCCCCAGCATTTT.

The V call is TRBV30, the J call TRBJ2-7; TRBD1 agrees at 9 bases. In germline, CDR1 is GTSNPN, CDR2 SVGIG (reference sequence). This CDR3 spans 16 amino acids. J gave up 3 bases and V 3 bases, and 12 bases lay outside the gene matches. The CDR3 region is CAWSTDGGTGNYEQYF. CDR3 bases: TGTGCCTGGAGCACGGACGGCGGGACAGGGAACTACGAGCAGTACTTC.

This clonotype was seen a handful of times. The genes are TRBV7-6 and TRBJ2-1; D remains ambiguous. There are 14 residues in the CDR3. Trimming pared 5 bases from V and 9 bases from J, leaving 17 bases between. Germline V CDR1 and CDR2: SGHVS, FNYEAQ. The CDR3 here is CASSRFSTGIEQFF. For the CDR3, the DNA is TGTGCCAGCAGCCGCTTTAGCACCGGAATTGAGCAGTTCTTC.

This clonotype occurred a few times. V and J are TRBV7-9 and TRBJ2-5; D is unclear. V lost 5 bases to trimming and J lost 7 bases, with 14 bases between them. CDR1 is SEHNR, CDR2 FQNEAQ, per germline (reference sequence). The CDR3 is 13 amino acids. The CDR3 protein is CASSPRISGTQYF. The CDR3 region has the DNA TGTGCCAGCAGCCCCAGGATATCAGGGACCCAGTACTTC. Filled out from reference TRBV7-9 and TRBJ2-5, the complete variable domain reads DTGVSQNPRHKITKRGQNVTFRCDPISEHNRLYWYRQTLGQGPEFLTYFQNEAQLEKSRLLSDRFSAERPKGSFSTLEIQRTEQGDSAMYLCASSPRISGTQYFGPGTRLLVL.